What follows are 28 T cell receptor beta chains derived from one specimen sequenced in a study of molecular identifiers for immune sequencing clone quantification. One entry per CDR3 protein, called by TCRdb with MiXCR from the PCR reads. The table includes under 600,000 distinct CDR3 sequences, 20% to 25% detected once. The sample taken for sequencing was naive CD8+ T cells from blood, with Jurkat cell RNA spiked in. Subset reported: FACS-sorted CD8+CD4-CCR7+CD45RA+ naive T cells. These receptors were obtained from a human donor in good health. Some libraries in this study had Jurkat cell RNA spiked in.

There are many counts of this clonotype. CDR3 loop: CSASGQNTGELFF. For the CDR3, the DNA is TGCAGTGCTAGTGGACAGAACACCGGGGAGCTGTTTTTT. The rearrangement joins TRBV20-1 to TRBJ2-2, with D possibly TRBD1 on 5 matching bases. The germline V gene has CDR1 DFQATT and CDR2 SNEGSKA (reference sequence). V dropped 3 bases and J dropped 1 base, with 6 bases sitting between them. CDR3 length: 13 amino acids.

This clonotype was counted many times. The genes are TRBV29-1 and TRBJ2-7, with TRBD2 matching 9 bases. Germline V CDR1 and CDR2: SQVTM, ANQGSEA. This CDR3 region has 15 residues. V was pared by 6 bases and J by 1 base, with 10 bases of the junction left unmatched. CDR3 nucleotides: TGCAGCGTACTCCTATTTGCGGGGGGGTCCTACGAGCAGTACTTC. This encodes CSVLLFAGGSYEQYF.

This clonotype was counted a few times. J is TRBJ1-5 and V is TRBV3-1; maybe TRBD1 (6 bases). V lost 0 bases and J lost 7, with 28 bases in between. Germline V gene lookup returns CDR1 LGHDT and CDR2 YNNKEL (reference sequence). This CDR3 region has 20 residues. CDR3 sequence (DNA): TGTGCCAGCAGCCAAGATCCATTCGATACAGGGCGCTCCTCGGGGCAGCCCCAGCATTTT. Residues: CASSQDPFDTGRSSGQPQHF.

This clonotype was seen a handful of times. The CDR3 here is CASSLLAQTGSSYNEQFF. The CDR3 nucleotides read TGTGCCAGCAGTTTATTGGCCCAAACAGGGAGCTCCTACAATGAGCAGTTCTTC. The chain couples TRBV28 to TRBJ2-1; perhaps TRBD1 as D (6 bases). Germline CDR1 reads MDHEN; CDR2 reads SYDVKM. With 1 base removed from V and 0 bases from J, the gap between germline ends came to 16 bases. The CDR3 length is 18 residues.

This clonotype was seen at least ten times. The chain employs TRBV24-1 and TRBJ2-3, with 7 bases aligning to TRBD1. Trimming at V came to 3 bases and at J to 4 bases, leaving 9 bases not matched to a gene. From germline, CDR1 is KGHDR and CDR2 SFDVKD. CDR3 size: 16 residues. The CDR3 region has the DNA TGTGCCACCAGTGATCTAAGAACAGGGGTGGCAGATACGCAGTATTTT. Translation: CATSDLRTGVADTQYF.

This clonotype showed up many times. The junction does not match germline at one end; this may be a read error. The CDR3 nucleotides read TGCAGCGTCGAAGGGGCTCCCGAAGAGCAGTACTTC. Translated, it gives CSVEGAPEEQYF. This chain joins TRBV29-1 and TRBJ2-7; weak D call: TRBD1 (5 bases). Germline V gene sequence: CDR1 SQVTM, CDR2 ANQGSEA. The CDR3 is made up of 12 amino acids.

In the case of this clonotype: Since a much larger clone is just one base distant, this may be a read error. The chain has TRBV28 and TRBJ1-5; weak D call: TRBD1 (5 bases). This CDR3 contains 15 residues. Trimming pared 5 bases from V and 4 bases from J, leaving 15 bases between. CDR1 is MDHEN, CDR2 SYDVKM, per germline. CDR3 protein: CASSISGTANQPQHF. The CDR3 nucleotides are TGTGCCAGCAGTATATCCGGGACCGCTAATCAGCCCCAGCATTTT.

Many counts were recorded for this clonotype. The chain uses TRBV7-9 and TRBJ2-1; D call uncertain. The CDR3 runs 16 residues. Trimming stripped 4 bases from V and 5 bases from J, with 18 bases between. Germline V gene sequence: CDR1 SEHNR, CDR2 FQNEAQ (reference sequence). CDR3: CASSSRPRDLDNEQFF. CDR3 in DNA: TGTGCCAGCAGCTCCCGGCCCCGAGACTTGGACAATGAGCAGTTCTTC.

The chain links TRBV18 to TRBJ2-3; no clear D gene. Germline-derived CDR1 and CDR2 are KGHSH and LQKENI. With 3 bases removed from V and 0 bases from J, the gap between germline ends came to 13 bases. This CDR3 is 16 amino acids long. CDR3 loop: CASSPSGGSSTDTQYF. In DNA, the CDR3 is TGTGCCAGCTCACCGTCTGGCGGCTCTAGCACAGATACGCAGTATTTT.

This clonotype was seen ten or more times. This chain links TRBV28 with TRBJ1-5; 8 bases are a match to TRBD1. Trimming took 5 bases from V and 0 from J; bases not matched to a gene: 3. The CDR3 runs 15 residues. CDR1 is MDHEN, CDR2 SYDVKM, per germline. The CDR3 reads CASSRQGYSNQPQHF. In nucleotides, the CDR3 is TGTGCCAGCAGTCGACAGGGGTATAGCAATCAGCCCCAGCATTTT.

The rearrangement uses TRBV18 and TRBJ2-5, with 11 positions matching TRBD1. Trimming removed 6 bases from V and 3 bases from J; junction bases left unmatched: 6. Germline lookup yields CDR1 KGHSH and CDR2 LQKENI. This CDR3 region has 15 residues. The CDR3 spells CASSSWTGGEETQYF. The CDR3 DNA is TGTGCCAGCTCGTCCTGGACAGGGGGCGAAGAGACCCAGTACTTC.

A note on this clonotype: A much more abundant neighbour one base away suggests this may be a read error. This sequence joins TRBV6-1 and TRBJ1-1; weak D call: TRBD1 (5 bases). Deletions cut 10 bases from V and 7 bases from J, with 16 bases between. The CDR3 is 12 amino acids. Germline CDR1 reads MNHNS; CDR2 reads SASEGT. CDR3 region: CAIHGAHIEAFF. The DNA of the CDR3 is TGTGCCATCCACGGGGCTCACATTGAAGCTTTCTTT.

Points on this clonotype: Given a much more abundant clone one base away, this may be a read error. The rearrangement uses TRBV7-3 and TRBJ2-3; the match to TRBD2 covers 10 bases. The length of the CDR3 is 18 residues. Germline V lookup: CDR1 SGHTA, CDR2 FQGTGA. The DNA of the CDR3 is TGTGCCAGCAGCGGTTGGGCTAGCGGGAGTCCTGCGGCAGATGCGCAGTATTTT. It specifies CASSGWASGSPAADAQYF.

This clonotype was seen many times. This chain joins TRBV2 and TRBJ1-2; 8 bases fit TRBD1. Trimming cost V 0 bases and J 0 bases; bases outside gene matches: 6. This CDR3 contains 17 residues. Germline loops: CDR1 SNHLY, CDR2 FYNNEI. CDR3 amino acids: CASSEARDRSTNYGYTF. DNA of the CDR3: TGTGCCAGCAGTGAAGCGCGGGACAGGAGTACTAACTATGGCTACACCTTC.

The chain is built from TRBV7-9 and TRBJ2-7; D not certain. Germline loops: CDR1 SEHNR, CDR2 FQNEAQ (reference sequence). The CDR3 spans 12 residues. V shed 5 bases and J shed 5 bases, with 10 bases lying between them. The CDR3 nucleotides read TGTGCCAGCAGCAACTTCCCCCACGAGCAGTACTTC. It translates to CASSNFPHEQYF.

This rearrangement joins TRBV20-1 to TRBJ2-3, with TRBD2 matching over 10 bases. CDR3 length: 17 amino acids. Trimming removed 7 bases from V and 2 bases from J; junction bases left unmatched: 15. Germline-derived CDR1 and CDR2 are DFQATT and SNEGSKA (reference sequence). Written as DNA, the CDR3 is TGCAGTGTAGAAGGCTTCCAAGCGGGAGGGATCACAGATACGCAGTATTTT. The encoded protein is CSVEGFQAGGITDTQYF.

As regards this clonotype: A single base separates this from a much larger clone, so it may be a read error. V and J are TRBV12-3 or TRBV12-4 and TRBJ2-7; TRBD1 agrees at 7 bases. The CDR3 covers 15 residues. The CDR3 loop reads CAGSFTTGLSLEQYF. The CDR3 region has the DNA TGTGCCGGCAGTTTCACGACAGGGCTTAGCCTCGAGCAGTACTTC.

In its sample, this clonotype was seen a few times. CDR3 sequence (DNA): TGTGCCAGCAGTTCCGGTCCCACCTCATATGGCTACACCTTC. Protein product: CASSSGPTSYGYTF. This chain connects TRBV7-3 to TRBJ1-2; no reliable D call. The germline gives CDR1 SGHTA, CDR2 FQGTGA. The V and J ends lost 6 bases and 5 bases respectively, with 16 bases between them. The CDR3 extends over 14 amino acids.

This clonotype was found many times. The rearrangement joins TRBV15 to TRBJ2-5, with unresolved D. CDR3 length: 14 amino acids. Per the germline V gene, CDR1 is LNHNV and CDR2 is YYDKDF (reference sequence). Trimming cost V 5 bases and J 1 base, with 11 bases left between them. CDR3 amino acids: CATSSGWGQETQYF. CDR3 sequence (DNA): TGTGCCACCAGCTCCGGTTGGGGCCAAGAGACCCAGTACTTC.

This clonotype was seen many times. The chain recombines TRBV7-9 with TRBJ1-5; 7 nucleotides align to TRBD1. V shed 6 bases and J 4 bases; nucleotides not matched to a gene: 9. CDR3 size: 15 residues. CDR1 is SEHNR and CDR2 is FQNEAQ in the germline V gene (reference sequence). CDR3 protein: CASSPTGTVNQPQHF. In DNA, the CDR3 is TGTGCCAGCAGTCCTACCGGGACAGTGAATCAGCCCCAGCATTTT. Based on the CDR3 plus reference TRBV7-9 and TRBJ1-5, the full variable domain is DTGVSQNPRHKITKRGQNVTFRCDPISEHNRLYWYRQTLGQGPEFLTYFQNEAQLEKSRLLSDRFSAERPKGSFSTLEIQRTEQGDSAMYLCASSPTGTVNQPQHFGDGTRLSIL.

The rearrangement uses TRBV13 and TRBJ2-7, with 7 positions matching TRBD2. The CDR3 extends over 14 amino acids. CDR1 is PRHDT and CDR2 is FYEKMQ in the germline V gene (reference sequence). With V trimmed by 4 bases and J by 3 bases, 6 bases remained unmatched. In DNA form, the CDR3 reads TGTGCCAGCAGCTCCATCGTAGCGGGCTACGAGCAGTACTTC. Its protein product is CASSSIVAGYEQYF.

This clonotype showed up just a few times. V gene TRBV25-1 combines with J gene TRBJ1-1; D gene unclear. The CDR3 has 14 residues. The V gene's germline CDR1 is MGHDK and CDR2 SYGVNS. The germline V and J ends were trimmed by 3 bases and 5 bases, with 13 bases remaining between them. The CDR3 here is CASSDHLTRTEAFF. The CDR3 nucleotides read TGTGCCAGCAGTGATCACTTGACTCGGACTGAAGCTTTCTTT.

This clonotype was counted only a few times. V and J are TRBV6-2 or TRBV6-3 and TRBJ2-7, with 9 bases matching TRBD2. Germline V gene data show CDR1 as MNHEY and CDR2 as SVGEGT. V was pared by 2 bases and J by 5 bases, with 13 bases of the junction left unmatched. The CDR3 is 17 amino acids. CDR3 region: CASSYAFLAGADHEQYF. As DNA, the CDR3 is TGTGCCAGCAGTTACGCATTCTTAGCGGGAGCGGATCACGAGCAGTACTTC.

This rearrangement joins TRBV28 to TRBJ2-6, with D perhaps matching TRBD1 (6 bases). With 7 bases removed from V and 1 base from J, the gap between germline ends came to 11 bases. CDR3 length: 15 amino acids. Germline lookup yields CDR1 MDHEN and CDR2 SYDVKM. DNA for the CDR3: TGTGCCAGCACCTACAGGGCTTCTGGGGCCAACGTCCTGACTTTC. Translating gives CASTYRASGANVLTF.

This clonotype was recorded at least ten times. The gene calls are TRBV19 and TRBJ2-3, with D perhaps given as TRBD1 or TRBD2 (5 bases each). From germline, CDR1 is LNHDA and CDR2 SQIVND (reference sequence). V was trimmed by 3 bases and J by 0 bases, leaving 10 bases between them. This CDR3 spans 15 amino acids. The CDR3 loop is CASSIWGSSTDTQYF. The CDR3 DNA sequence: TGTGCCAGTAGTATTTGGGGGTCTAGCACAGATACGCAGTATTTT.

This clonotype has a count of ten or more. The gene calls are TRBV2 and TRBJ2-7; either TRBD1 or TRBD2 may supply D (5 bases each). The CDR3 length is 14 residues. The V end was cut by 2 bases, the J end by 2 bases, with 10 bases between. Germline V gene lookup returns CDR1 SNHLY and CDR2 FYNNEI. The CDR3 is CASSERGRTYEQYF. The CDR3 nucleotides are TGTGCCAGCAGTGAACGGGGACGGACCTACGAGCAGTACTTC.

The rearrangement joins TRBV4-1 to TRBJ1-5, with TRBD1 as a possible D gene (6 bases). The germline V gene encodes CDR1 MGHRA and CDR2 YSYEKL. V lost 4 bases and J lost 0, with 16 bases in between. This CDR3 is 17 amino acids long. The CDR3 sequence: CASSRGQRLDSNQPQHF. DNA of the CDR3: TGCGCCAGCAGCCGAGGACAGCGTTTAGATAGCAATCAGCCCCAGCATTTT.

The V gene is TRBV2, the J gene TRBJ2-7; D remains ambiguous. Germline assignment: CDR1 SNHLY and CDR2 FYNNEI. The V end lost 7 bases, the J end lost 3 bases, and 16 bases lay between the germline ends. The CDR3 totals 14 residues. The CDR3 coding sequence is TGTGCCAGCACCGAAGGGTGGTTCGGCTACGAGCAGTACTTC. Protein product: CASTEGWFGYEQYF.